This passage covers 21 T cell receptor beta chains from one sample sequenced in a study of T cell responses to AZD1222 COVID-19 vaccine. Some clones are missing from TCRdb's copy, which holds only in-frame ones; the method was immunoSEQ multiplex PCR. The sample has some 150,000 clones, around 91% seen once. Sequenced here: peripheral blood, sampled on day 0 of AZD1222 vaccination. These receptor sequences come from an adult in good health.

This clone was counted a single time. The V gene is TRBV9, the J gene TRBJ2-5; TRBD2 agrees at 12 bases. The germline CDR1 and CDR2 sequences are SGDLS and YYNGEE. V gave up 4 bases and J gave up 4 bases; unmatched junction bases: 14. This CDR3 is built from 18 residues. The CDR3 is CASSNGLAGLPARETQYF. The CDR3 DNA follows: TGTGCCAGCAGCAACGGACTAGCGGGACTGCCAGCGAGAGAGACCCAGTACTTC.

The CDR3 region is CASSGQPMGQANTEAFF. The CDR3 nucleotides read TGTGCCAGCAGTGGGCAACCGATGGGACAGGCGAACACTGAAGCTTTCTTT. This chain uses TRBV2 with TRBJ1-1; 8 bases agree with TRBD1. Trimming cost V 4 bases and J 1 base; bases outside gene matches: 11. Per germline, CDR1 SNHLY and CDR2 FYNNEI. The CDR3 is made up of 17 amino acids.

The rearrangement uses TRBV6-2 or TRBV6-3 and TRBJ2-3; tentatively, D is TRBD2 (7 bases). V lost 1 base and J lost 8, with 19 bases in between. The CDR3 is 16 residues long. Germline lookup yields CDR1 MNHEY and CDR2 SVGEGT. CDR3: CASSYWAGAQEVTQYF. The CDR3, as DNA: TGTGCCAGCAGTTACTGGGCGGGGGCCCAGGAAGTTACGCAGTATTTT.

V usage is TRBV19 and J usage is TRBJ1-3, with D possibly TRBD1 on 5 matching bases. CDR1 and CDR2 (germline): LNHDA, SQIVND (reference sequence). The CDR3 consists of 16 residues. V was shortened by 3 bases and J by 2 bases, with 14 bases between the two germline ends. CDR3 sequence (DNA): TGTGCCAGTAGTATGGAGAGGGGAACGACTGGAAACACCATATATTTT. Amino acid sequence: CASSMERGTTGNTIYF.

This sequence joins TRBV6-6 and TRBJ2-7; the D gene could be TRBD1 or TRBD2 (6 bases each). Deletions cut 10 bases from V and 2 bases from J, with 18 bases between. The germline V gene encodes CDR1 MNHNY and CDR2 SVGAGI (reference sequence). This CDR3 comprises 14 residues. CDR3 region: CATSMGGKPYEQYF. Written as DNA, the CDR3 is TGTGCCACCTCCATGGGGGGCAAACCCTACGAGCAGTACTTC.

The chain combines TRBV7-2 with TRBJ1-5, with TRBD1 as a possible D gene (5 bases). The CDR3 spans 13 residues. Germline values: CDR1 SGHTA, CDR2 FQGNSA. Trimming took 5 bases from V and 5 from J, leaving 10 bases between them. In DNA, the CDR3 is TGTGCCAGCAGCCCCGGGACGGATCAGCCCCAGCATTTT. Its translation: CASSPGTDQPQHF.

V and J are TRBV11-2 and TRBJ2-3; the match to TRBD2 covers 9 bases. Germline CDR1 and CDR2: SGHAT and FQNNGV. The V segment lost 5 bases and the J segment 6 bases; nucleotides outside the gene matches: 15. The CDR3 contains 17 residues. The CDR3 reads CASSPWTSAESFDTQYF. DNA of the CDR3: TGTGCCAGCAGCCCCTGGACTAGCGCGGAAAGTTTTGATACGCAGTATTTT.

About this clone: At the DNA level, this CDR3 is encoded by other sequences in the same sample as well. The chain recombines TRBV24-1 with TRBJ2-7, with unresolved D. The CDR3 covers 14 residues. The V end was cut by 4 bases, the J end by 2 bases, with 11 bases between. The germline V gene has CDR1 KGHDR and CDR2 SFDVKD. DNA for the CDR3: TGTGCCACCAGTGACCCTCTTAGGCCCTACGAGCAGTACTTC. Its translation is CATSDPLRPYEQYF.

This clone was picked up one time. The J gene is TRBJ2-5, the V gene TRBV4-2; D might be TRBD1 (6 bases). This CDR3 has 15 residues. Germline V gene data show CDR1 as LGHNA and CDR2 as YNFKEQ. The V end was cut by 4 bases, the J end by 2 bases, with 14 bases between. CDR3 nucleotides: TGTGCCAGCAGCCTAGAGGGGGACGGACAAGAGACCCAGTACTTC. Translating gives CASSLEGDGQETQYF.

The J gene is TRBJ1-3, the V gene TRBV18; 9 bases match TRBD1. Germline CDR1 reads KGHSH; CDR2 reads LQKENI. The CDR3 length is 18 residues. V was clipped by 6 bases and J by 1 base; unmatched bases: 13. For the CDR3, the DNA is TGTGCCAGCTCCCGAGGAGGGACAGGGTACCTTTCTGGAAACACCATATATTTT. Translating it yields CASSRGGTGYLSGNTIYF.

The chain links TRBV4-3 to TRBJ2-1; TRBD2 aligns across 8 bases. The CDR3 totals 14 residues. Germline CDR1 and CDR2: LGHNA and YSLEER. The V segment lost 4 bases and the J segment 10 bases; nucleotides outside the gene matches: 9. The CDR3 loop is CASSPTTSGREQFF. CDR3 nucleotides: TGCGCCAGCAGCCCGACTACTAGCGGCCGAGAGCAGTTCTTC.

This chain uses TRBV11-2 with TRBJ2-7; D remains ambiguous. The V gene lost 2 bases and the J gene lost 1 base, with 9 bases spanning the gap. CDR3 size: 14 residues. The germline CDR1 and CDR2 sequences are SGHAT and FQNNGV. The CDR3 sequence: CASSLNRPSYEQYF. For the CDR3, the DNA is TGTGCCAGCAGCTTAAACAGACCATCCTACGAGCAGTACTTC.

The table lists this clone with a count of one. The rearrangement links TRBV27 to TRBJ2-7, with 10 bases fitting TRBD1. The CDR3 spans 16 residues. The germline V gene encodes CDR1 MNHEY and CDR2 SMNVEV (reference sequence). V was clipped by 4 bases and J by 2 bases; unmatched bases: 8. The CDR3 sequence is CASSSLVGTGAYEQYF. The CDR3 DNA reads TGTGCCAGCAGTTCTCTTGTTGGGACAGGGGCCTACGAGCAGTACTTC.

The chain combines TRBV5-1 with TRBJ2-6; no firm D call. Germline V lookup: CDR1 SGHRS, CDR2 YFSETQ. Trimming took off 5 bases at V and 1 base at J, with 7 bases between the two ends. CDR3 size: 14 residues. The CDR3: CASRLLSGANVLTF. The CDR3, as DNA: TGCGCCAGCAGATTACTTTCTGGGGCCAACGTCCTGACTTTC.

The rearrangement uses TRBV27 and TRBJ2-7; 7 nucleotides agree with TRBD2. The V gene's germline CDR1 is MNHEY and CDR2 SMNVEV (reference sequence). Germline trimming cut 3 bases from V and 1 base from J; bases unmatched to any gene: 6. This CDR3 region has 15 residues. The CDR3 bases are TGTGCCAGCAGTTTTTATGGTAGCGGGTCCTACGAGCAGTACTTC. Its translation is CASSFYGSGSYEQYF.

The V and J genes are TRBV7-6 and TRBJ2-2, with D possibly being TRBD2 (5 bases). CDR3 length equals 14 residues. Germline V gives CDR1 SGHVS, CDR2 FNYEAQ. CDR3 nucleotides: TGTGTTACCCTGACGGGGATCAACACCGGGGAGCTGTTTTTT. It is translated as CVTLTGINTGELFF.

Here the CDR3 DNA reads TGTGCCAGCAGCCCCATGAGGGGAACCGAGCGCTACACCTTC. Protein product: CASSPMRGTERYTF. V gene TRBV7-2 combines with J gene TRBJ1-2; D perhaps matches TRBD1 (5 bases). Germline V gene sequence: CDR1 SGHTA, CDR2 FQGNSA. The CDR3 length is 14 residues. Trimming removed 5 bases at V and 9 bases at J, with 19 bases between.

The CDR3 region has the DNA TGTGCCAGCAGCTCACTAGCCGGGGAGCTGTTTTTT. This encodes CASSSLAGELFF. The chain carries TRBV7-6 and TRBJ2-2; possible D gene TRBD2, 5 bases. This CDR3 has 12 amino acids. Germline values: CDR1 SGHVS, CDR2 FNYEAQ. Trimming pared 4 bases from V and 6 bases from J, leaving 6 bases between. The whole variable domain, remainder taken from reference TRBV7-6 and TRBJ2-2, is GAGVSQSPRYKVTKRGQDVALRCDPISGHVSLYWYRQALGQGPEFLTYFNYEAQQDKSGLPNDRFSAERPEGSISTLTIQRTEQRDSAMYRCASSSLAGELFFGEGSRLTVL.

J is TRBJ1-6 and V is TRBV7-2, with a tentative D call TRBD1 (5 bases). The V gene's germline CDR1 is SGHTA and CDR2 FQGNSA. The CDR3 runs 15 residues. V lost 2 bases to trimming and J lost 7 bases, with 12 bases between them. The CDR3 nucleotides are TGTGCCAGCAGCTTAAACGGGGGATGGAATTCACCCCTCCACTTT. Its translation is CASSLNGGWNSPLHF.

The DNA of the CDR3 is TGTGCCAGCTGTTTAGGGGAATCCTACGAGCAGTACTTC. This translates into CASCLGESYEQYF. V usage is TRBV6-2 or TRBV6-3 and J usage is TRBJ2-7; D may be TRBD1 (5 bases). The germline V and J ends were trimmed by 8 bases and 1 base, with 12 bases remaining between them. Germline V gene data show CDR1 as MNHEY and CDR2 as SVGEGT. The CDR3 is made up of 13 amino acids.

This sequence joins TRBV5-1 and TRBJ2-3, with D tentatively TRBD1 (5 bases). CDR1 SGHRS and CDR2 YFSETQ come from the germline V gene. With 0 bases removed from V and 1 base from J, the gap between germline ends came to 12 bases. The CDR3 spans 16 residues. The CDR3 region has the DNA TGCGCCAGCAGCTTGGCCACCATCAGGGGCACAGATACGCAGTATTTT. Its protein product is CASSLATIRGTDTQYF.